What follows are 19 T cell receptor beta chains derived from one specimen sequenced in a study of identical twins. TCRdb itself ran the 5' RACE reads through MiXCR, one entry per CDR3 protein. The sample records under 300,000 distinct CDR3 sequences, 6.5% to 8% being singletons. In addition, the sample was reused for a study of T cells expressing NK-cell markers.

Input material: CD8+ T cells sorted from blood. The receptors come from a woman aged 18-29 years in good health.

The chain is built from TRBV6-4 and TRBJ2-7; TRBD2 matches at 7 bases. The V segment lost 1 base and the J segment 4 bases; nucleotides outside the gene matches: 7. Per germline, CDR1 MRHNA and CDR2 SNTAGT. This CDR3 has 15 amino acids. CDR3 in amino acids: CASSDFAGDSYEQYF. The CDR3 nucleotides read TGTGCCAGCAGTGACTTTGCGGGGGATTCATACGAGCAGTACTTC.

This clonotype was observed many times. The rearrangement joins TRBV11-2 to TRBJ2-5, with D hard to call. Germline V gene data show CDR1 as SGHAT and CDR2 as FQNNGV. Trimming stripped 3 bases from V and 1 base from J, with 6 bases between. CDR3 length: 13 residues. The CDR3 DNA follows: TGTGCCAGCAGCTTCGACTTCCAAGAGACCCAGTACTTC. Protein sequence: CASSFDFQETQYF.

The CDR3 here is CASSLKSGRARETQYF. In DNA, the CDR3 is TGTGCCAGCAGCCTGAAAAGCGGGAGGGCCAGGGAGACCCAGTACTTC. The V call is TRBV3-1, the J call TRBJ2-5; 10 nucleotides match TRBD2. The CDR3 runs to 16 residues. Germline values: CDR1 LGHDT, CDR2 YNNKEL (reference sequence). V dropped 4 bases and J dropped 5; count of bases not matched to a gene: 10.

CDR3 sequence: CASSLLDGGEWGNEQFF. The CDR3, as DNA: TGTGCCAGCAGCCTACTAGACGGGGGGGAGTGGGGAAATGAGCAGTTCTTC. The V call is TRBV9, the J call TRBJ2-1; 8 nucleotides line up with TRBD2. Germline V gene data show CDR1 as SGDLS and CDR2 as YYNGEE. Trimming cost V 4 bases and J 7 bases; bases outside gene matches: 16. The CDR3 is made up of 17 amino acids.

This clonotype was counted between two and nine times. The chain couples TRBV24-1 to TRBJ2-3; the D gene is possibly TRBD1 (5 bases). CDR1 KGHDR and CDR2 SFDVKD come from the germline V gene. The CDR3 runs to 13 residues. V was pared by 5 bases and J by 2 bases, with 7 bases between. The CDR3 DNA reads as TGTGCCACCAGTGGACAGTACACAGATACGCAGTATTTT. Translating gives CATSGQYTDTQYF.

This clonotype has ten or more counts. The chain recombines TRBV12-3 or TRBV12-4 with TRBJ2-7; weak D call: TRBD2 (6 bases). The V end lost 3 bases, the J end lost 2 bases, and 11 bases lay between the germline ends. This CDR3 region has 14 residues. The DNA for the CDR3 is TGTGCCAGCAGTTTCGGGACTCACACCTACGAGCAGTACTTC. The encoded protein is CASSFGTHTYEQYF.

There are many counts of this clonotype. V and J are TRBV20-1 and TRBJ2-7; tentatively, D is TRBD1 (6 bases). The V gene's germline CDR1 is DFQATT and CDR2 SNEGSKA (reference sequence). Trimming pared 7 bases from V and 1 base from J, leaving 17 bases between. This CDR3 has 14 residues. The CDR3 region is CSVPGHTRSYEQYF. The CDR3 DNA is TGCAGTGTCCCGGGACACACCCGGTCCTACGAGCAGTACTTC.

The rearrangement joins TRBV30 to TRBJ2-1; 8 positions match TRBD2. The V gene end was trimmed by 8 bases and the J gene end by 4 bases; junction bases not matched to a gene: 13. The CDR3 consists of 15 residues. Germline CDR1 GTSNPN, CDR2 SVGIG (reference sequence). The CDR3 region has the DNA TGTGCCGGCCTCCTAGCGGGTGGGGGTTACAATGAGCAGTTCTTC. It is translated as CAGLLAGGGYNEQFF. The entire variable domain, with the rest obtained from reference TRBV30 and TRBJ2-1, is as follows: SQTIHQWPATLVQPVGSPLSLECTVEGTSNPNLYWYRQAAGRGLQLLFYSVGIGQISSEVPQNLSASRPQDRQFILSSKKLLLSDSGFYLCAGLLAGGGYNEQFFGPGTRLTVL.

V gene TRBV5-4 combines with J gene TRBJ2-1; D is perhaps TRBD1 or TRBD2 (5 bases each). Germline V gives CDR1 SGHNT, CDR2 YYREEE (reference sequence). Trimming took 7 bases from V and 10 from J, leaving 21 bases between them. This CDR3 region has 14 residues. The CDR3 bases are TGTGCCAGCGGCCCTCCAAACGAGGGGAGCGAGCAGTTCTTC. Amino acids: CASGPPNEGSEQFF.

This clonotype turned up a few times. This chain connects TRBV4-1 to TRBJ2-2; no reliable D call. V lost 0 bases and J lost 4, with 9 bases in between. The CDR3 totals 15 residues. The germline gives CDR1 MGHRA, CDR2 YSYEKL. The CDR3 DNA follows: TGCGCCAGCAGCCAAGATGCGCCTACCACCGGGGAGCTGTTTTTT. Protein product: CASSQDAPTTGELFF.

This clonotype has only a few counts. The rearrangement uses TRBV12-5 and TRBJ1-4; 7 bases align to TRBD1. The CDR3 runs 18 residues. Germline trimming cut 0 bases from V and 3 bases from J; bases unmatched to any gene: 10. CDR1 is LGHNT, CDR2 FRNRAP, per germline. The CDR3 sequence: CASGLVPTHRGANEKLFF. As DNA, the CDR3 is TGTGCTAGTGGTTTGGTACCAACCCACAGGGGAGCTAATGAAAAACTGTTTTTT.

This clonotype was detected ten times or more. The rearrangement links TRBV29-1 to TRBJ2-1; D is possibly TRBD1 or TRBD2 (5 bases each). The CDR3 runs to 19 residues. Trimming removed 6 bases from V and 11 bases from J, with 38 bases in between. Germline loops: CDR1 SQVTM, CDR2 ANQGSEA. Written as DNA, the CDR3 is TGCAGCGTCCAGCCTGGGACGTTTGCACGGTCTATGAGCCTGGAGAAGCAGTTCTTC. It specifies CSVQPGTFARSMSLEKQFF.

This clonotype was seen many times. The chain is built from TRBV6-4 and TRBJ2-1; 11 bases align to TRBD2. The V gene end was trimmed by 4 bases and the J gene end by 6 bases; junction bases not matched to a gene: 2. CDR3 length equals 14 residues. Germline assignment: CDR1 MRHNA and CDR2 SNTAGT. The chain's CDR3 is CASSAGTSGNEQFF. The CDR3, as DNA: TGTGCCAGCAGTGCCGGGACTAGCGGCAATGAGCAGTTCTTC.

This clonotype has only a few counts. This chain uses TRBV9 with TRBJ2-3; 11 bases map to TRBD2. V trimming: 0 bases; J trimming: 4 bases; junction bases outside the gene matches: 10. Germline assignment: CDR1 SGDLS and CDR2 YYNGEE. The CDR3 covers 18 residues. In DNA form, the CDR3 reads TGTGCCAGCAGCGTAGAACCCGGAGCTAGCGGGGGGCCAGATACGCAGTATTTT. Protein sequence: CASSVEPGASGGPDTQYF.

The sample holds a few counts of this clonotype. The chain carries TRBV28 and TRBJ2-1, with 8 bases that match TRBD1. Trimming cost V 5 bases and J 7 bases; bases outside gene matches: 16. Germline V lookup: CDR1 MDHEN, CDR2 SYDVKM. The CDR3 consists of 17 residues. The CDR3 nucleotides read TGTGCCAGCAGTAGAAACAGGGGGGTTACGTCGGGGAATGAGCAGTTCTTC. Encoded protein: CASSRNRGVTSGNEQFF.

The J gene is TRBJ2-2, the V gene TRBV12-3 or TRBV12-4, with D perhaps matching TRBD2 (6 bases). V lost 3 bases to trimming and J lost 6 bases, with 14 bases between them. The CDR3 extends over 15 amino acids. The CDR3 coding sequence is TGTGCCAGCAGTTTTGGGGGGAGCTGGGCCGGGGAGCTGTTTTTT. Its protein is CASSFGGSWAGELFF.

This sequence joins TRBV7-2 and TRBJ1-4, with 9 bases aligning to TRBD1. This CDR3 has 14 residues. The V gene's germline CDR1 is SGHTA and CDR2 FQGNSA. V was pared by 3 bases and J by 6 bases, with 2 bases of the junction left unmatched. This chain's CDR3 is CASSFGTGHEKLFF. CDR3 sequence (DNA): TGTGCCAGCAGCTTCGGGACAGGGCATGAAAAACTGTTTTTT.

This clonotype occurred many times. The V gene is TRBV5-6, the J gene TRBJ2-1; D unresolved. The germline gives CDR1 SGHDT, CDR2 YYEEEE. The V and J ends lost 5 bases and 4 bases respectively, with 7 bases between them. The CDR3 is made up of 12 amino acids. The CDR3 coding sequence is TGTGCCAGCAGTGTGGGATACAATGAGCAGTTCTTC. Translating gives CASSVGYNEQFF.

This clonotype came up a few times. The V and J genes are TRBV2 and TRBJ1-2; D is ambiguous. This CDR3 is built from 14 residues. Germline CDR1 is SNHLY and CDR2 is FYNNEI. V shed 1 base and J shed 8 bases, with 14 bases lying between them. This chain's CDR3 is CASSEDSVGGGYTF. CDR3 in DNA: TGTGCCAGCAGTGAAGATTCGGTAGGAGGAGGCTACACCTTC.